The T cell receptor (beta chain) described here comes from a study of blood T cell repertoires in COVID-19. Method: immunoSEQ multiplex PCR; TCRdb's copy keeps in-frame clones and lacks some. Of roughly 230,000 clones in the sample, roughly 84% are singletons; the top ten hold approximately 4.7%. The CDR3 is 15 residues long. Germline V gives CDR1 SGDLS, CDR2 YYNGEE. V lost 3 bases, J lost 4 bases, and 13 bases lay in between. The chain links TRBV9 to TRBJ1-4; tentatively, D is TRBD1 (5 bases). The source is a man between 50 and 59 years old with active or convalescent COVID-19. Sequencing input: peripheral blood. CDR3 protein: CASSEGQGGNEKLFF. The CDR3 region has the DNA TGTGCCAGCAGCGAGGGTCAGGGAGGTAATGAAAAACTGTTTTTT.